What follows are 25 T cell receptor beta chains derived from one specimen sequenced in a study of cytomegalovirus exposure and HLA in healthy donors (dated by TCRdb to the late 2010s). The method was the immunoSEQ multiplex PCR assay. The multiplex PCR relied on a mix of 60 forward primers for TCR Vbeta segments and 13 reverse primers for TCR Jbeta segments. This is the immuneACCESS table as TCRdb keeps it, with only in-frame sequences that have V and J called. A part of the clones is gone; compared with another copy, unresolved V genes explain less than half, and the rest is unexplained. For this sample there are approximately 150,000 clones; roughly four fifths appear just once. 3% to 3.5% of the sample belongs to the ten largest clones. The sequencing input was PBMCs. These receptors were obtained from a male donor in good health and CMV-seronegative.

J is TRBJ2-2 and V is TRBV5-1, with D hard to call. CDR3 length: 14 amino acids. The germline CDR1 and CDR2 sequences are SGHRS and YFSETQ. Trimming took 4 bases from V and 3 from J, leaving 10 bases between them. The CDR3 DNA reads as TGCGCCAGCAGCGCTATAGTGGACACCGGGGAGCTGTTTTTT. This gives the protein CASSAIVDTGELFF.

This clone has only one observation. The chain carries TRBV29-1 and TRBJ2-3; 7 nucleotides match TRBD2. There are 14 residues in the CDR3. After removal of 4 bases from V and 6 bases from J, the junction contained 10 bases not matched to a gene. Germline V gene data show CDR1 as SQVTM and CDR2 as ANQGSEA. The CDR3 bases are TGCAGCGTTGGGAGTGAAGAGGGAGGGGATACGCAGTATTTT. It is translated as CSVGSEEGGDTQYF.

The sample holds one count of this clone. The chain uses TRBV6-1 and TRBJ2-5; 11 bases line up with TRBD1. Germline V gives CDR1 MNHNS, CDR2 SASEGT. CDR3 length: 14 residues. With 5 bases clipped from V and 4 bases from J, the junction kept 3 bases outside the gene matches. The CDR3: CASSLGQGGETQYF. The CDR3 bases are TGTGCCAGCAGTTTGGGACAGGGGGGAGAGACCCAGTACTTC.

This chain links TRBV4-1 with TRBJ1-2, with 9 bases lining up with TRBD1. Per germline, CDR1 MGHRA and CDR2 YSYEKL. The CDR3 length is 15 residues. J gave up 6 bases and V 3 bases, and 8 bases lay outside the gene matches. CDR3 DNA sequence: TGCGCCAGCAGCCAGCCCCGGGACAGGGACGATGGCTACACCTTC. Translating gives CASSQPRDRDDGYTF.

Note on this clone: A read error may account for a junction end that differs from germline. The chain has TRBV7-9 and TRBJ2-3; 9 positions match TRBD1. The CDR3 has 15 amino acids. The germline CDR1 and CDR2 sequences are SEHNR and FQNEAQ (reference sequence). CDR3 amino acids: CSSSTRDRGTDTQYF. Written as DNA, the CDR3 is TGTTCCAGCAGCACGAGGGACAGGGGCACAGATACGCAGTATTTT. The full variable domain, completed using reference TRBV7-9 and TRBJ2-3, is DTGVSQNPRHKITKRGQNVTFRCDPISEHNRLYWYRQTLGQGPEFLTYFQNEAQLEKSRLLSDRFSAERPKGSFSTLEIQRTEQGDSAMYLCSSSTRDRGTDTQYFGPGTRLTVL.

V gene TRBV5-1 combines with J gene TRBJ2-5, with no clear D. Germline-derived CDR1 and CDR2 are SGHRS and YFSETQ. The V gene lost 3 bases and the J gene lost 2 bases, with 11 bases spanning the gap. This CDR3 has 14 amino acids. The CDR3 sequence is CASSSQSLQETQYF. DNA for the CDR3: TGCGCCAGCAGCTCACAGAGCCTTCAAGAGACCCAGTACTTC.

The chain uses TRBV5-1 and TRBJ1-2, with D uncertain. Germline assignment: CDR1 SGHRS and CDR2 YFSETQ. V shed 0 bases and J shed 5 bases, with 11 bases lying between them. This CDR3 region has 14 residues. Here the CDR3 reads CASSLGGEIYGYTF. The CDR3 DNA follows: TGCGCCAGCAGCTTGGGCGGAGAAATATATGGCTACACCTTC.

In nucleotides, the CDR3 is TGTGCCAGCAGCCTAAGCTCACTTACTAGCGACGAGCAGTACTTC. Encoded protein: CASSLSSLTSDEQYF. The chain uses TRBV4-2 and TRBJ2-7, with 7 nucleotides matching TRBD2. The CDR3 runs to 15 residues. With 4 bases clipped from V and 5 bases from J, the junction kept 11 bases outside the gene matches. CDR1 is LGHNA and CDR2 is YNFKEQ in the germline V gene.

V gene TRBV12-5 combines with J gene TRBJ2-2, with TRBD1 identical over 8 bases. From germline, CDR1 is LGHNT and CDR2 FRNRAP. The CDR3 is made up of 18 amino acids. After removal of 3 bases from V and 1 base from J, the junction contained 10 bases not matched to a gene. This CDR3 is CASGFGTPGTGNTGELFF. As DNA, the CDR3 is TGTGCTAGTGGTTTTGGAACCCCCGGGACAGGGAACACCGGGGAGCTGTTTTTT.

This chain joins TRBV7-2 and TRBJ1-3; 7 bases fit TRBD1. The V gene's germline CDR1 is SGHTA and CDR2 FQGNSA. CDR3 length equals 16 residues. V was pared by 3 bases and J by 1 base, with 6 bases of the junction left unmatched. The CDR3 DNA follows: TGTGCCAGCAGCTTTACAGGGGCCAATTCTGGAAACACCATATATTTT. It translates to CASSFTGANSGNTIYF.

In its sample, this clone was seen a few times. This sequence joins TRBV5-6 and TRBJ2-1; D possibly corresponds to TRBD1 (7 bases). The germline V and J ends were trimmed by 0 bases and 7 bases, with 14 bases remaining between them. The germline V gene has CDR1 SGHDT and CDR2 YYEEEE. This CDR3 is 15 amino acids long. CDR3 residues: CASSLAGGQMNEQFF. For the CDR3, the DNA is TGTGCCAGCAGCTTGGCCGGGGGACAGATGAATGAGCAGTTCTTC.

The chain carries TRBV28 and TRBJ1-1; TRBD1 agrees at 9 bases. Trimming took 7 bases from V and 9 from J; bases not matched to a gene: 9. The CDR3 runs 13 residues. The V gene's germline CDR1 is MDHEN and CDR2 SYDVKM. CDR3 residues: CASTLGQGIKAFF. DNA of the CDR3: TGTGCCAGCACCCTCGGACAGGGGATCAAAGCTTTCTTT.

The chain joins TRBV6-6 to TRBJ1-1; tentatively, D is TRBD1 (5 bases). In germline, CDR1 is MNHNY, CDR2 SVGAGI (reference sequence). The V gene lost 2 bases and the J gene lost 4 bases, with 17 bases spanning the gap. The CDR3 spans 16 residues. The CDR3 DNA sequence: TGTGCCAGCAGTTACCCTAGCGGGACTACAGGCACTGAAGCTTTCTTT. This gives the protein CASSYPSGTTGTEAFF.

V gene TRBV7-2 combines with J gene TRBJ1-2; D may be TRBD1 (6 bases). The V and J ends lost 1 base and 7 bases respectively, with 19 bases between them. CDR1 SGHTA and CDR2 FQGNSA come from the germline V gene. The CDR3 totals 16 residues. CDR3 nucleotide sequence: TGTGCCAGCAGCTTAGTGTACACAGGTGGGGGCAGTGGCTACACCTTC. It specifies CASSLVYTGGGSGYTF. Full variable domain (outside the CDR3, taken from reference TRBV7-2 and TRBJ1-2): GAGVSQSPSNKVTEKGKDVELRCDPISGHTALYWYRQSLGQGLEFLIYFQGNSAPDKSGLPSDRFSAERTGGSVSTLTIQRTQQEDSAVYLCASSLVYTGGGSGYTFGSGTRLTVV.

The V and J genes are TRBV2 and TRBJ2-3; 10 bases line up with TRBD2. The J segment lost 2 bases and the V segment lost 5 bases, leaving 13 bases of the junction unmatched. The CDR3 is made up of 18 amino acids. Looked up from germline, CDR1 is SNHLY and CDR2 is FYNNEI. CDR3: CASSTIAGGFPDTDTQYF. The DNA of the CDR3 is TGTGCCAGCAGTACGATAGCGGGGGGCTTCCCGGACACAGATACGCAGTATTTT.

The chain combines TRBV9 with TRBJ2-7, with 9 nucleotides matching TRBD2. Trimming removed 3 bases from V and 2 bases from J; junction bases left unmatched: 3. Germline CDR1 is SGDLS and CDR2 is YYNGEE. This CDR3 spans 14 amino acids. The CDR3 DNA sequence: TGTGCCAGCAGCGATTCTAGCGGGGCCTACGAGCAGTACTTC. Amino acid sequence: CASSDSSGAYEQYF.

The V gene is TRBV7-9, the J gene TRBJ1-4; tentative D call: TRBD1 (5 bases). The CDR3 has 15 amino acids. V was cut by 5 bases and J by 0 bases, with 10 bases left in between. Germline V gene lookup returns CDR1 SEHNR and CDR2 FQNEAQ (reference sequence). Here the CDR3 DNA reads TGTGCCAGCAGCCTCAGGGCTGCAACTAATGAAAAACTGTTTTTT. Translation gives CASSLRAATNEKLFF.

The CDR3 DNA reads TGTGCCAGCGCAGGGCAGGGGGCTGATGAGCAGTTCTTC. It is translated as CASAGQGADEQFF. The V gene is TRBV27, the J gene TRBJ2-1, with 8 positions matching TRBD1. Looked up from germline, CDR1 is MNHEY and CDR2 is SMNVEV (reference sequence). Losses at the gene ends were 8 bases for V and 8 bases for J; bases not matched to a gene: 8. CDR3 length equals 13 residues.

The rearrangement uses TRBV15 and TRBJ1-2; TRBD1 aligns across 9 bases. Unmatched junction bases numbered 6, after V lost 2 bases and J lost 11 bases. This CDR3 is 13 amino acids long. Per the germline V gene, CDR1 is LNHNV and CDR2 is YYDKDF (reference sequence). Written as DNA, the CDR3 is TGTGCCACCAGCAGATACATAGACAGGGGGTACACCTTC. It yields the protein CATSRYIDRGYTF.

The chain carries TRBV18 and TRBJ1-3; 7 nucleotides agree with TRBD1. Trimming cost V 4 bases and J 8 bases; bases outside gene matches: 8. The CDR3 runs to 14 residues. Per germline, CDR1 KGHSH and CDR2 LQKENI. CDR3 residues: CASSRGQEKYTIYF. The CDR3, as DNA: TGTGCCAGCTCACGAGGACAGGAGAAGTACACCATATATTTT.

In the case of this clone: The sample carries other DNA sequences with the same CDR3. The genes are TRBV27 and TRBJ1-2, with D tentatively TRBD1 (5 bases). Germline-derived CDR1 and CDR2 are MNHEY and SMNVEV (reference sequence). V lost 2 bases, J lost 3 bases, and 7 bases lay in between. This CDR3 is built from 13 residues. CDR3 sequence: CASSLQGYYGYTF. The CDR3 region has the DNA TGTGCCAGCAGTTTACAGGGATACTATGGCTACACCTTC.

This rearrangement joins TRBV5-1 to TRBJ1-2, with 9 positions matching TRBD1. CDR3 length equals 14 residues. The junction had 7 bases not matched to a gene; V was cut back by 3 bases and J by 7 bases. The germline CDR1 and CDR2 sequences are SGHRS and YFSETQ. Here the CDR3 reads CASSSTGGDGGYTF. CDR3 bases: TGCGCCAGCAGCTCGACAGGGGGAGACGGTGGCTACACCTTC.

V and J are TRBV6-1 and TRBJ2-3, with TRBD1 identical over 8 bases. Germline CDR1 MNHNS, CDR2 SASEGT. V was clipped by 4 bases and J by 4 bases; unmatched bases: 1. This CDR3 comprises 13 residues. DNA of the CDR3: TGTGCCAGCAGTGCGGACAGGGCAGATACGCAGTATTTT. This codes for CASSADRADTQYF.

V usage is TRBV5-1 and J usage is TRBJ2-5, with TRBD1 as a possible D gene (6 bases). The J call may not be correct, given that the DNA end is closer to TRBJ2-7. From germline, CDR1 is SGHRS and CDR2 YFSETQ. The CDR3 totals 14 residues. The CDR3 is CASGRDTGPLEQYF. Here the CDR3 DNA reads TGCGCCAGCGGCCGGGACACGGGGCCCCTCGAGCAGTACTTC.

This chain's CDR3 is CASSNRGPDTQYF. Written as DNA, the CDR3 is TGTGCCAGCAGTAACAGGGGGCCGGATACGCAGTATTTT. V is TRBV14 and J is TRBJ2-3; 9 bases match TRBD1. This CDR3 region has 13 residues. Trimming at V came to 6 bases and at J to 6 bases, leaving 4 bases not matched to a gene. The germline V gene has CDR1 SGHDN and CDR2 FVKESK. The complete variable domain, with remaining parts taken from reference TRBV14 and TRBJ2-3, reads EAGVTQFPSHSVIEKGQTVTLRCDPISGHDNLYWYRRVMGKEIKFLLHFVKESKQDESGMPNNRFLAERTGGTYSTLKVQPAELEDSGVYFCASSNRGPDTQYFGPGTRLTVL.